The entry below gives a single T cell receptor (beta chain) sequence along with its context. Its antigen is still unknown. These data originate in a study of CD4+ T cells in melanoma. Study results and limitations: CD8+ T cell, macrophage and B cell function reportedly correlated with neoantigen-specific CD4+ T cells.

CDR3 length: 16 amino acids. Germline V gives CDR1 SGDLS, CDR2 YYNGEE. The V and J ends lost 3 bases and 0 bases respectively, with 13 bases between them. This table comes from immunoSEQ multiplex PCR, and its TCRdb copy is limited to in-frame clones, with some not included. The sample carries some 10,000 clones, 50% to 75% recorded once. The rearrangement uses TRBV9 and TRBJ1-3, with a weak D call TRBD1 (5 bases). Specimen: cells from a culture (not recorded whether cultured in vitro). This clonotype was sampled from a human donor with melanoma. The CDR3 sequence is CASSAQVGASGNTIYF. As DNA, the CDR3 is TGTGCCAGCAGCGCGCAAGTTGGGGCCTCTGGAAACACCATATATTTT.